These T cell receptor beta chains were read from a single sample in a study of cytomegalovirus exposure and HLA in healthy donors. The repertoire was sequenced with immunoSEQ multiplex PCR; TCRdb's copy has only in-frame clones and lacks some. The data show just over 60,000 clones, and the top ten clones hold 4% to 5.5%. The sequenced material came from PBMCs. These receptors were taken from a man younger than 40 in good health and CMV-seropositive. Each CDR3 is given with its conserved first and last residue. The D gene is left open where the match is weak.

length: 14
V: TRBV5-1
D: .
J: TRBJ1-1
DNA: TGCGCCAGCAGCGCCAGGGAGGAGGACACTGAAGCTTTCTTT
CDR3: CASSAREEDTEAFF

length: 17
V: TRBV12-5
D: TRBD1
J: TRBJ2-5
DNA: TGTGCTAGTGGTGCTCGAGACAGGGGGCAACCCCAAGAGACCCAGTACTTC
CDR3: CASGARDRGQPQETQYF

length: 15
V: TRBV5-1
D: .
J: TRBJ2-1
DNA: TGCGCCAGCAGCTTGGTGTTAGCGGAGAACAATGAGCAGTTCTTC
CDR3: CASSLVLAENNEQFF

length: 16
V: TRBV4-1
D: .
J: TRBJ2-7
DNA: TGCGCCAGCAGCCAAGGCGGGCAGGGGAGCTCCTACGAGCAGTACTTC
CDR3: CASSQGGQGSSYEQYF

length: 13
V: TRBV9
D: .
J: TRBJ1-2
DNA: TGTGCCAGCAGCGGATACAGGTCCTATGGCTACACCTTC
CDR3: CASSGYRSYGYTF

length: 16
V: TRBV4-2
D: TRBD2
J: TRBJ2-5
DNA: TGTGCCAGCAGCCAAGGACTAGCGGGGGGGCCAGAGACCCAGTACTTC
CDR3: CASSQGLAGGPETQYF

length: 14
V: TRBV5-1
D: .
J: TRBJ1-5
DNA: TGCGCCAGCAGCTTGGCAGATAGCAATCAGCCCCAGCATTTT
CDR3: CASSLADSNQPQHF

length: 14
V: TRBV5-8
D: TRBD1
J: TRBJ2-7
DNA: TGTGCCAGCAGCTTGCCGGGACAGGGCTACGAGCAGTACTTC
CDR3: CASSLPGQGYEQYF

length: 15
V: TRBV5-1
D: TRBD2
J: TRBJ2-1
DNA: TGCGCCAGCAGCCCGGGACTAGCGGGGGGCAATGAGCAGTTCTTC
CDR3: CASSPGLAGGNEQFF

length: 19
V: TRBV6-1
D: TRBD1
J: TRBJ2-6
DNA: TGTGCCAGCAGTGAAGGGACAGGGTTACCTCGGACTGGGGCCAACGTCCTGACTTTC
CDR3: CASSEGTGLPRTGANVLTF

length: 12
V: TRBV2
D: .
J: TRBJ2-7
DNA: TGTGCCAGCGCACAGGATGGCTACGAGCAGTACTTC
CDR3: CASAQDGYEQYF

length: 14
V: TRBV6-1
D: TRBD1
J: TRBJ1-2
DNA: TGTGCCAGCACCAAGGACAGGGGGCTTGATGGCTACACCTTC
CDR3: CASTKDRGLDGYTF

length: 14
V: TRBV18
D: .
J: TRBJ2-3
DNA: TGTGCCAGCTCACCACGAAGAGACACAGATACGCAGTATTTT
CDR3: CASSPRRDTDTQYF

length: 16
V: TRBV6-1
D: TRBD1
J: TRBJ1-5
DNA: TGTGCCAGCAGTGAAGGGGCAGGGGGCGGCAATCAGCCCCAGCATTTT
CDR3: CASSEGAGGGNQPQHF

length: 12
V: TRBV29-1
D: .
J: TRBJ1-1
DNA: TGCAGCGCCCGGGTAGGCTACACTGAAGCTTTCTTT
CDR3: CSARVGYTEAFF

length: 14
V: TRBV19
D: .
J: TRBJ1-2
DNA: TGTGCCAGTAGGAAACAGGGTTGGTACTATGGCTACACCTTC
CDR3: CASRKQGWYYGYTF

length: 15
V: TRBV9
D: TRBD1
J: TRBJ1-6
DNA: TGTGCCAGCAGCGCGAGGGGGCAGGTTGATTCACCCCTCCACTTT
CDR3: CASSARGQVDSPLHF

length: 15
V: TRBV5-1
D: TRBD1
J: TRBJ1-4
DNA: TGCGCCAGCAGCATGGGCGGGACAGTTGGTGAAAAACTGTTTTTT
CDR3: CASSMGGTVGEKLFF

length: 14
V: TRBV19
D: .
J: TRBJ2-7
DNA: TGTGCCAGTAGTCCCGGAGGGTTTGTCTACGAGCAGTACTTC
CDR3: CASSPGGFVYEQYF

length: 12
V: TRBV6-5
D: .
J: TRBJ2-7
DNA: TGTGCCAGCAGTTACACGGGAGTTGAGCAGTACTTC
CDR3: CASSYTGVEQYF

length: 18
V: TRBV7-9
D: TRBD1
J: TRBJ1-5
DNA: TGTGCCAGCAGCTTACTCGTATACAGGGGATATAGCAATCAGCCCCAGCATTTT
CDR3: CASSLLVYRGYSNQPQHF

length: 15
V: TRBV6-1
D: TRBD1
J: TRBJ2-7
DNA: TGTGCCAGCAGTGATCTGACAGGGGGCGGGTACGAGCAGTACTTC
CDR3: CASSDLTGGGYEQYF

length: 16
V: TRBV19
D: TRBD2
J: TRBJ2-2
DNA: TGTGCCAGTAGTACGGTAGCGGGAGGAGGGACCGGGGAGCTGTTTTTT
CDR3: CASSTVAGGGTGELFF

length: 19
V: TRBV5-1
D: TRBD1
J: TRBJ1-2
DNA: TGCGCCAGCAGCTTGGGGTTCCGGGGACAGGGGGCCGATGAAGATGGCTACACCTTC
CDR3: CASSLGFRGQGADEDGYTF

length: 15
V: TRBV4-3
D: TRBD1
J: TRBJ1-2
DNA: TGCGCCAGCAGCCAGGAGGGGACAGGGGCTGGTGGCTACACCTTC
CDR3: CASSQEGTGAGGYTF

length: 18
V: TRBV4-1
D: .
J: TRBJ2-2
DNA: TGCGCCAGCAGCTATCCCATAGGCGGGGACGTGAACACCGGGGAGCTGTTTTTT
CDR3: CASSYPIGGDVNTGELFF

length: 13
V: TRBV30
D: TRBD1
J: TRBJ2-5
DNA: TGTGCCTGGGGAGAGGGGGCCCAAGAGACCCAGTACTTC
CDR3: CAWGEGAQETQYF

length: 15
V: TRBV11-3
D: TRBD1
J: TRBJ2-7
DNA: TGTGCCAGCAGCCACCTCGGGGCAGGGGGCTACGAGCAGTACTTC
CDR3: CASSHLGAGGYEQYF

length: 17
V: TRBV29-1
D: .
J: TRBJ2-7
DNA: TGCAGCGTTGAAGAGGGAGACACAGGGCAGAACTCCTACGAGCAGTACTTC
CDR3: CSVEEGDTGQNSYEQYF

length: 18
V: TRBV7-6
D: TRBD1
J: TRBJ2-1
DNA: TGTGCCAGCAGCTTAGGTACAGGACAGGTCCTCTCCGACAATGAGCAGTTCTTC
CDR3: CASSLGTGQVLSDNEQFF

length: 13
V: TRBV6-5
D: TRBD1
J: TRBJ1-5
DNA: TGTGCTGCGGGCAGGGGGAAATATCAGCCCCAGCATTTT
CDR3: CAAGRGKYQPQHF

length: 14
V: TRBV6-6
D: TRBD1
J: TRBJ1-4
DNA: TGTGCCAGCAGGGACAGGGCGGCTAATGAAAAACTGTTTTTT
CDR3: CASRDRAANEKLFF

length: 15
V: TRBV7-7
D: .
J: TRBJ2-5
DNA: TGTGCTAGCAGCTTAGATCGGACAGATACAAGGACCCAGTACTTC
CDR3: CASSLDRTDTRTQYF

length: 13
V: TRBV19
D: .
J: TRBJ1-1
DNA: TGTGCCAGTAGTATGACTGTAAACACTGAAGCTTTCTTT
CDR3: CASSMTVNTEAFF

length: 15
V: TRBV4-1
D: TRBD1
J: TRBJ1-2
DNA: TGCGCCAGCAGCCAAGCCCCCGGACAGGTCTATGGCTACACCTTC
CDR3: CASSQAPGQVYGYTF

length: 17
V: TRBV7-9
D: TRBD1
J: TRBJ1-6
DNA: TGTGCCAGCAGCTACGGACAGGCAAGCACCTATAATTCACCCCTCCACTTT
CDR3: CASSYGQASTYNSPLHF

length: 11
V: TRBV30
D: .
J: TRBJ1-5
DNA: TGTGCCGCAGGCTTGAATCAGCCCCAGCATTTT
CDR3: CAAGLNQPQHF

length: 14
V: TRBV7-7
D: TRBD2
J: TRBJ2-3
DNA: TGTGCTAGCAGCTTCGGGGGGAGCACAGATACGCAGTATTTT
CDR3: CASSFGGSTDTQYF

length: 12
V: TRBV19
D: .
J: TRBJ2-7
DNA: TGTGCCAGTAGACCCTTAACAGACGAGCAGTACTTC
CDR3: CASRPLTDEQYF

length: 14
V: TRBV7-9
D: TRBD1
J: TRBJ1-1
DNA: TGTGCCAGCAGCTCAGGGACAGGTAACACTGAAGCTTTCTTT
CDR3: CASSSGTGNTEAFF

length: 15
V: TRBV23-1
D: TRBD1
J: TRBJ2-7
DNA: TGCGCCAGCAGTTCGGAGCGGACAGGGCCCTACGAGCAGTACTTC
CDR3: CASSSERTGPYEQYF

length: 15
V: TRBV6-1
D: .
J: TRBJ1-2
DNA: TGTGCCAGCAGTCAAGGACATAACAGAAACTATGGCTACACCTTC
CDR3: CASSQGHNRNYGYTF

length: 15
V: TRBV14
D: .
J: TRBJ2-7
DNA: TGTGCCAGCAGCCAAGACTTTTCTGCCTACTCCGAGCAGTACTTC
CDR3: CASSQDFSAYSEQYF

length: 16
V: TRBV19
D: TRBD1
J: TRBJ2-7
DNA: TGTGCCAGTAGTATAATCGGGACAGGGGGCTCCTACGAGCAGTACTTC
CDR3: CASSIIGTGGSYEQYF

length: 14
V: TRBV5-1
D: .
J: TRBJ1-2
DNA: TGCGCCAGCAGCACAGGCACAGCGGGCTATGGCTACACCTTC
CDR3: CASSTGTAGYGYTF

length: 14
V: TRBV29-1
D: .
J: TRBJ1-4
DNA: TGCAGTGCCTCCATGGGACTGAGGATTGAAAAACTGTTTTTT
CDR3: CSASMGLRIEKLFF

length: 13
V: TRBV14
D: .
J: TRBJ1-2
DNA: TGTGCCAGCAGCCGCGACAGGCTGGAAGGCTACACCTTC
CDR3: CASSRDRLEGYTF

length: 13
V: TRBV29-1
D: .
J: TRBJ2-7
DNA: TGCAGCGTTGAGGAGACGGACACCTACGAGCAGTACTTC
CDR3: CSVEETDTYEQYF

length: 15
V: TRBV27
D: TRBD1
J: TRBJ1-6
DNA: TGTGCCAGCAGTTTATCGACAGGGACTAATTCACCCCTCCACTTT
CDR3: CASSLSTGTNSPLHF

length: 11
V: TRBV12-5
D: .
J: TRBJ2-7
DNA: TGTGCTAGTGGGCTAGCCTACGAGCAGTACTTC
CDR3: CASGLAYEQYF

length: 17
V: TRBV30
D: TRBD1
J: TRBJ2-3
DNA: TGTGCCTGGAGTGTAGGGTGGGGGACAGAGCCTGTCGATACGCAGTATTTT
CDR3: CAWSVGWGTEPVDTQYF

length: 15
V: TRBV5-1
D: TRBD1
J: TRBJ1-1
DNA: TGCGCCAGCAGCTTTACGACAGGGGCCCTCGCTGAAGCTTTCTTT
CDR3: CASSFTTGALAEAFF

length: 18
V: TRBV4-1
D: TRBD2
J: TRBJ2-5
DNA: TGCGCCAGCAGCCAAGTATATAGACTAGCGGGGGACCAAGAGACCCAGTACTTC
CDR3: CASSQVYRLAGDQETQYF

length: 13
V: TRBV14
D: .
J: TRBJ1-1
DNA: TGTGCCAGCAGCGGACAGCCGAACACTGAAGCTTTCTTT
CDR3: CASSGQPNTEAFF

length: 16
V: TRBV11-3
D: TRBD1
J: TRBJ1-2
DNA: TGTGCCAGCAGCTTAGACTGGACAGGCTTTAACTATGGCTACACCTTC
CDR3: CASSLDWTGFNYGYTF